This T cell receptor beta chain was observed in a study of cytomegalovirus exposure and HLA in healthy donors. Findings of the study overall: As a later analysis showed, a missense DCLRE1C variant was linked to trimming of TCR beta V- and J-genes. In a later analysis, several top co-occurrence clusters appeared linked to parvovirus B19, influenza, CMV and Epstein-Barr virus.

60 Vbeta and 13 Jbeta primers were used in PCR. Sequenced by immunoSEQ multiplex PCR; TCRdb stores in-frame clones only, minus some. Of 70,000 to 90,000 clones listed, 50% to 80% are singletons. Each donor was nominally healthy when sampled (though unrecorded immune exposures were likely). CDR1 and CDR2 from the germline V gene are MNHEY and SMNVEV (reference sequence). V dropped 5 bases and J dropped 4; count of bases not matched to a gene: 9. The CDR3 totals 15 residues. This clone has a handful of counts. Its cognate antigen is unknown. Sequenced input: PBMCs. V and J are TRBV27 and TRBJ1-2, with 8 bases aligning to TRBD1. The receptor comes from a man aged 40-50 years in good health and CMV-seropositive. In DNA, the CDR3 is TGTGCCAGCAGTCCGCGGGACAGGCCTGTCTATGGCTACACCTTC. It encodes CASSPRDRPVYGYTF.